This TCR beta chain was recorded in a study of Ad26.COV2.S vaccination and SARS-CoV-2 variants. This sample's treatment: 19 received Ad26.COV2.S at low or high dose, single or two shots; a few received placebo; per-sample allocation not given. Day 63 following the first vaccine or placebo injection was when the samples were taken. Cohort 1b enrolled adults aged 18-55 years in Boston. In germline, CDR1 is LGHNA, CDR2 YSLEER. Trimming pared 0 bases from V and 2 bases from J, leaving 11 bases between. CDR3 length equals 16 residues. Produced via immunoSEQ multiplex PCR; TCRdb's table is partial and in-frame only. The profile covers 200,000 to 300,000 clones, with around 88% appearing a single time and nearly 3% taken by the ten largest. The study's findings and limits: Individuals receiving vaccine had higher spike-specific TCR breadth than placebo recipients did.

This clone has only a few counts. What it binds is not known. The chain has TRBV4-3 and TRBJ2-4; a weak D match, TRBD1 (6 bases). This material consisted of peripheral blood, taken in a trial of Ad26.COV2.S vaccine versus placebo. The source is a person between 18 and 65 years old who received the Ad26.COV2.S COVID-19 vaccine or a placebo. This CDR3 is CASSQEQGWPKNIQYF. Written as DNA, the CDR3 is TGCGCCAGCAGCCAAGAACAGGGCTGGCCCAAAAACATTCAGTACTTC.